This T cell receptor (beta chain) was sequenced for a study of beta chain features in type 1 diabetes. The study's findings and limits: Researchers report that Type 1 diabetes patients had moderately but significantly shorter TCRB CDR3s across all four CD4+ subsets.

Expressed TCRB transcripts were sequenced because the isolated RNA had all been reverse transcribed beforehand. Sequencing was performed with immunoSEQ multiplex PCR; in TCRdb, only in-frame clones are kept and a portion is missing. The sample has about 48,000 clones; under 50% are singletons. The CDR3 has 15 amino acids. The V end lost 5 bases, the J end lost 4 bases, and 15 bases lay between the germline ends. Per germline, CDR1 MNHNS and CDR2 SASEGT. This clone was observed a handful of times. Its specificity is not known. This TCR was sampled from a young man with type 1 diabetes. J is TRBJ2-1 and V is TRBV6-1; no clear D. The sample comprised Tregs from blood. The CDR3 DNA sequence: TGTGCCAGCAGTCCAAGCAACCTAGGATACAATGAGCAGTTCTTC. Translation gives CASSPSNLGYNEQFF.